This TCR beta chain was found in a study of naive and memory T cell subsets. This clonotype was counted only a few times. Four PCR rounds used nested alpha and beta constant region primers plus the SP2 primer. TCRdb ran MiXCR on the 5' RACE reads and lists one entry per CDR3 protein. The sample has tens of thousands of distinct CDR3 sequences, approximately 8% seen once; the top ten hold roughly a fifth. An oligonucleotide containing a UMI was ligated to the 3' end of TCR cDNA. Trimming removed 6 bases from V and 4 bases from J; junction bases left unmatched: 8. Germline CDR1 and CDR2: MGHDK and SYGVNS. The CDR3 is 14 residues long.

The sequence derives from a female donor in good health. The genes are TRBV25-1 and TRBJ1-1; 7 nucleotides line up with TRBD1. The DNA of the CDR3 is TGTGCCAGCAGGGAACAGGGGAGGGTCACTGAAGCTTTCTTT. Amino acid sequence: CASREQGRVTEAFF.